Listed below are T cell receptor beta chains from one sample, sequenced in a study of blood T cells in healthy people across ages. TCRdb processed the 5' RACE reads anew with MiXCR; each CDR3 protein has one entry. The sample has about 590,000 distinct CDR3 sequences, about 30% seen once. Source material: blood. These receptors came from a woman over 75 in good health. The CDR3 runs from the conserved cysteine through the conserved F or W. Each record gives: CDR3 protein, CDR3 DNA, D gene, V gene, J gene, clone size. D genes are given only for firm matches. Clone size is shown for a subset of rows, as once, few, many or a class of expanded clone.

CDR3: CSARDQGPGANVLTF
DNA: TGCAGTGCTAGAGATCAGGGCCCCGGGGCCAACGTCCTGACTTTC
D: NA
V: TRBV20-1
J: TRBJ2-6
size: few

CDR3: CASMTGTAFYSPLHF
DNA: TGTGCCAGTATGACCGGGACAGCATTTTATTCACCCCTCCACTTT
D: TRBD1
V: TRBV2
J: TRBJ1-6
size: NA

CDR3: CASSYSPGDTEAFF
DNA: TGTGCCAGCAGTTATTCTCCAGGGGACACTGAAGCTTTCTTT
D: NA
V: TRBV6-5
J: TRBJ1-1
size: NA

CDR3: CASSADRSLNYGYTF
DNA: TGTGCCAGCAGCGCCGACAGGTCTCTTAACTATGGCTACACCTTC
D: NA
V: TRBV9
J: TRBJ1-2
size: few

CDR3: CSVVRGVWNTGAFF
DNA: TGCAGCGTTGTCAGGGGCGTTTGGAACACTGGAGCTTTCTTT
D: NA
V: TRBV29-1
J: TRBJ1-1
size: once

CDR3: CASSYSPRNTGELFF
DNA: TGTGCCAGCAGTTACTCGCCACGGAACACCGGGGAGCTGTTTTTT
D: NA
V: TRBV6-5
J: TRBJ2-2
size: NA

CDR3: CASSLLRQGSEAFF
DNA: TGTGCCAGCAGTCTACTCAGACAGGGTTCTGAAGCTTTCTTT
D: TRBD1
V: TRBV6-2/TRBV6-3
J: TRBJ1-1
size: few

CDR3: CATSSPVGTGNVAKNIQYF
DNA: TGTGCCACCAGCAGCCCGGTCGGGACAGGGAACGTCGCCAAAAACATTCAGTACTTC
D: TRBD1
V: TRBV15
J: TRBJ2-4
size: many

CDR3: CASSPMAGDSDYGCTF
DNA: TGTGCCAGCAGTCCCATGGCGGGTGACAGTGACTATGGCTGCACCTTC
D: NA
V: TRBV12-3/TRBV12-4
J: TRBJ1-2
size: NA

CDR3: CAWSWGQGVYEQYF
DNA: TGTGCCTGGAGTTGGGGACAGGGGGTCTACGAGCAGTACTTC
D: TRBD1
V: TRBV30
J: TRBJ2-7
size: NA

CDR3: CSAPFEVGRSWMNTEAFF
DNA: TGCAGTGCCCCCTTTGAGGTGGGGCGATCGTGGATGAACACTGAAGCTTTCTTT
D: NA
V: TRBV20-1
J: TRBJ1-1
size: NA

CDR3: CASSPDLAGGDNEQYF
DNA: TGTGCTAGCAGCCCCGATCTAGCGGGGGGGGACAATGAGCAGTACTTC
D: TRBD2
V: TRBV7-7
J: TRBJ2-5
size: NA

CDR3: CSALNAETQYF
DNA: TGCAGTGCCTTAAACGCTGAGACCCAGTACTTC
D: NA
V: TRBV20-1
J: TRBJ2-5
size: many

CDR3: CASERGGTDTQYF
DNA: TGCGCCAGCGAGCGGGGGGGCACAGATACGCAGTATTTT
D: TRBD2
V: TRBV5-1
J: TRBJ2-3
size: many

CDR3: CASWWGSTDTQYF
DNA: TGTGCCTCGTGGTGGGGGAGCACAGATACGCAGTATTTT
D: NA
V: TRBV27
J: TRBJ2-3
size: medium-sized

CDR3: CASANRGRPYEQYF
DNA: TGTGCCAGCGCCAACAGGGGTCGCCCCTACGAGCAGTACTTC
D: TRBD1
V: TRBV2
J: TRBJ2-7
size: many

CDR3: CSAEGGPGGLNEQFF
DNA: TGCAGTGCCGAGGGGGGGCCAGGGGGCTTAAATGAGCAGTTCTTC
D: NA
V: TRBV20-1
J: TRBJ2-1
size: NA

CDR3: CSATPSGQETQYF
DNA: TGCAGTGCTACACCTAGCGGGCAAGAGACCCAGTACTTC
D: TRBD2
V: TRBV20-1
J: TRBJ2-5
size: many

CDR3: CSATRTSGGFPNEQFF
DNA: TGCAGTGCTACCAGGACTAGCGGGGGGTTCCCAAATGAGCAGTTCTTC
D: TRBD2
V: TRBV20-1
J: TRBJ2-1
size: many

CDR3: CASSFETKGGNEQFF
DNA: TGTGCCAGCAGCTTCGAGACTAAAGGAGGCAATGAGCAGTTCTTC
D: NA
V: TRBV7-2
J: TRBJ2-1
size: many

CDR3: CASSLRLGGGTEAFF
DNA: TGTGCCAGCAGCTTGCGATTAGGGGGCGGCACTGAAGCTTTCTTT
D: TRBD1
V: TRBV5-4
J: TRBJ1-1
size: many

CDR3: CASSSDRLNQPQHF
DNA: TGTGCCAGCAGTTCTGACAGGCTGAATCAGCCCCAGCATTTT
D: NA
V: TRBV2
J: TRBJ1-5
size: many

CDR3: CASSQELGRGHRNNEQFF
DNA: TGTGCCAGCAGCCAAGAGCTAGGCCGGGGGCATCGGAATAATGAGCAGTTCTTC
D: NA
V: TRBV14
J: TRBJ2-1
size: few

CDR3: CASSVSGTDIPNYGYTF
DNA: TGTGCCAGCAGCGTCTCCGGGACAGATATACCTAACTATGGCTACACCTTC
D: TRBD1
V: TRBV4-2
J: TRBJ1-2
size: many

CDR3: CVSSLGGNYEQYF
DNA: TGTGTCAGCAGTTTAGGGGGGAACTACGAGCAGTACTTC
D: NA
V: TRBV12-3/TRBV12-4
J: TRBJ2-7
size: NA

CDR3: CSASGGGLGVNEQFF
DNA: TGCAGTGCTAGCGGTGGTGGTTTAGGAGTTAATGAGCAGTTCTTC
D: NA
V: TRBV20-1
J: TRBJ2-1
size: many

CDR3: CAISEGPGRDYGYTF
DNA: TGTGCCATCAGTGAGGGTCCAGGGAGGGACTATGGCTACACCTTC
D: NA
V: TRBV10-3
J: TRBJ1-2
size: many

CDR3: CASSTTGTGANVLTF
DNA: TGTGCCAGTAGTACCACGGGAACTGGGGCCAACGTCCTGACTTTC
D: NA
V: TRBV19
J: TRBJ2-6
size: NA

CDR3: CASSQRDRSMGNTIYF
DNA: TGTGCCAGCAGTCAGAGGGACAGGAGTATGGGAAACACCATATATTTT
D: TRBD1
V: TRBV6-5
J: TRBJ1-3
size: NA

CDR3: CSASPQVRASTYEQYF
DNA: TGCAGTGCTAGTCCACAGGTACGAGCCTCCACCTACGAGCAGTACTTC
D: NA
V: TRBV20-1
J: TRBJ2-7
size: few

CDR3: CASSYSTGIGEQFF
DNA: TGTGCCAGCAGTTACTCGACAGGGATCGGCGAGCAGTTCTTC
D: TRBD1
V: TRBV6-6
J: TRBJ2-1
size: NA

CDR3: CASGNSAEQYF
DNA: TGTGCCAGCGGAAATTCTGCCGAGCAGTACTTC
D: NA
V: TRBV5-5
J: TRBJ2-7
size: many

CDR3: CSVAGTSGQETQYF
DNA: TGCAGCGTGGCCGGGACTAGCGGACAAGAGACCCAGTACTTC
D: TRBD2
V: TRBV29-1
J: TRBJ2-5
size: many

CDR3: CSARDSPTGELFF
DNA: TGCAGTGCTAGAGATTCCCCCACCGGGGAGCTGTTTTTT
D: NA
V: TRBV20-1
J: TRBJ2-2
size: NA

CDR3: CASSEGDFRYEQYF
DNA: TGTGCCAGCAGTGAAGGGGACTTCCGATACGAGCAGTACTTC
D: NA
V: TRBV6-1
J: TRBJ2-7
size: many

CDR3: CASSLEIAVSYNEQFF
DNA: TGCGCCAGCAGCTTGGAAATAGCGGTAAGCTACAATGAGCAGTTCTTC
D: NA
V: TRBV5-1
J: TRBJ2-1
size: many

CDR3: CASSSGREPDYTF
DNA: TGCGCCAGCAGCTCCGGCAGGGAGCCAGACTACACCTTC
D: NA
V: TRBV5-1
J: TRBJ1-2
size: many

CDR3: CATSEPARDPTDTQYF
DNA: TGTGCCACCAGTGAACCCGCCCGGGACCCCACAGATACGCAGTATTTT
D: NA
V: TRBV24-1
J: TRBJ2-3
size: NA

CDR3: CSALVPSGGSYNEQFF
DNA: TGCAGCGCCCTGGTCCCTAGCGGGGGATCCTACAATGAGCAGTTCTTC
D: TRBD2
V: TRBV29-1
J: TRBJ2-1
size: many

CDR3: CASSLPDRGLSTF
DNA: TGCGCCAGCAGCTTGCCGGACAGGGGTTTATCCACCTTC
D: TRBD1
V: TRBV5-1
J: TRBJ1-2
size: few

CDR3: CASSLWGGAYNEQFF
DNA: TGTGCCAGCAGTTTATGGGGGGGTGCCTACAATGAGCAGTTCTTC
D: TRBD2
V: TRBV27
J: TRBJ2-1
size: many

CDR3: CASSYRPGREKLFF
DNA: TGTGCCAGCAGTTACCGCCCGGGACGGGAAAAACTGTTTTTT
D: NA
V: TRBV12-3/TRBV12-4
J: TRBJ1-4
size: NA

CDR3: CATRSGGQRGAQHF
DNA: TGTGCCACCCGTAGTGGGGGCCAGAGGGGAGCCCAGCATTTT
D: NA
V: TRBV28
J: TRBJ1-5
size: few

CDR3: CASSLAPGSGEQYF
DNA: TGTGCCAGCAGCTTGGCCCCCGGCAGCGGCGAGCAGTACTTC
D: NA
V: TRBV7-3
J: TRBJ2-7
size: many

CDR3: CASSPDITGREQYF
DNA: TGTGCCAGCAGCCCCGACATCACTGGACGCGAGCAGTACTTC
D: NA
V: TRBV28
J: TRBJ2-7
size: NA

CDR3: CASRPLPKHSSDTQYF
DNA: TGTGCCAGCAGACCCTTACCTAAGCACTCCTCAGATACGCAGTATTTT
D: NA
V: TRBV6-5
J: TRBJ2-3
size: NA

CDR3: CASSIRHRGSYNSPLHF
DNA: TGTGCCAGCAGCATACGACACAGGGGTTCCTATAATTCACCCCTCCACTTT
D: NA
V: TRBV21-1
J: TRBJ1-6
size: many

CDR3: CSARDQLLYNEQFF
DNA: TGCAGTGCTAGAGATCAACTACTCTACAATGAGCAGTTCTTC
D: NA
V: TRBV20-1
J: TRBJ2-1
size: many

CDR3: CASSSTGGGGETQYF
DNA: TGTGCCAGCAGTTCGACAGGGGGCGGCGGGGAGACCCAGTACTTC
D: TRBD1
V: TRBV2
J: TRBJ2-5
size: NA

CDR3: CASSDTPDRSYEQYF
DNA: TGTGCCAGCAGTGATACCCCTGACAGATCCTACGAGCAGTACTTC
D: NA
V: TRBV6-1
J: TRBJ2-7
size: many

CDR3: CASSQKRDGIQYF
DNA: TGTGCCAGCAGCCAAAAGCGGGATGGCATTCAGTACTTC
D: TRBD2
V: TRBV7-3
J: TRBJ2-4
size: NA

CDR3: CSARDPLAGVQETQYF
DNA: TGCAGTGCTAGAGATCCGCTAGCGGGAGTACAAGAGACCCAGTACTTC
D: TRBD2
V: TRBV20-1
J: TRBJ2-5
size: many

CDR3: CSVGRAVGNIQYF
DNA: TGCAGTGTTGGCAGGGCGGTAGGAAACATTCAGTACTTC
D: NA
V: TRBV20-1
J: TRBJ2-4
size: NA

CDR3: CASSELGTGGHEQYF
DNA: TGTGCCAGCAGTGAATTGGGGACAGGGGGCCACGAGCAGTACTTC
D: TRBD1
V: TRBV2
J: TRBJ2-7
size: many

CDR3: CASSPTGERGYTF
DNA: TGCGCCAGCAGCCCGACAGGGGAGCGTGGCTACACCTTC
D: TRBD1
V: TRBV5-1
J: TRBJ1-2
size: many

CDR3: CSARSGTLAFF
DNA: TGCAGTGCTAGGTCCGGGACCCTAGCTTTCTTT
D: NA
V: TRBV20-1
J: TRBJ1-1
size: many

CDR3: CASSLDGLYEQYF
DNA: TGCGCCAGCAGCTTGGATGGACTTTACGAGCAGTACTTC
D: NA
V: TRBV5-1
J: TRBJ2-7
size: many